This TCR beta chain was sequenced during a study of human T cells and chemical hapten exposure. For the study at large: Patches that contained 0.01% DPC were applied to the upper back and read at 6 days.

The sample's time point: pre-sensitization, week 0. The treatment here: therapeutic diphenylcyclopropenone sensitization with weekly scalp DPC. Findings of the study overall: The formation of large CDR3 similarity clusters by expanded TCRs significantly exceeded that of controls. High-frequency TCRs, those above 1 in 1000, stayed the same after DPC sensitization.

The CDR3 is 14 residues long. Germline V CDR1 and CDR2: DFQATT, SNEGSKA (reference sequence). V gave up 6 bases and J gave up 1 base; unmatched junction bases: 5. About this clonotype itself: The antigen is undetermined.

TCRdb independently ran MiXCR on the RACE reads; one entry per CDR3 protein. The sample yields roughly 380,000 distinct CDR3 sequences, 4.5% to 5.5% seen once. Sequences were derived from whole blood, sampled in connection with sensitization to the hapten diphenylcyclopropenone (DPC). The rearrangement joins TRBV20-1 to TRBJ1-4; 7 nucleotides match TRBD1. This sequence was found in a woman in her fifties or sixties with alopecia areata. Some clones in this sample may be carry-over from other donors' samples. CDR3 residues: CSAPRQGTNEKLFF. CDR3 coding DNA: TGCAGTGCCCCAAGACAGGGAACTAATGAAAAACTGTTTTTT.